This T cell receptor (beta chain) came from a study of vaccination effects on CD4 cells after COVID-19. The CDR3 is 14 residues long. J was trimmed by 8 bases and V by 3 bases; bases with no gene match: 9. Germline-derived CDR1 and CDR2 are KGHDR and SFDVKD. This clone was observed a single time. Its antigen is not known. Assay used: immunoSEQ multiplex PCR; TCRdb lists only in-frame clones, some missing. The profile shows 25,000 to 30,000 clones, roughly 70% of them singletons. Expansion with viral peptide pools was applied to antigen-specific CD4+ T cells by the ViraFEST assay prior to sequencing. Between days 9 and 10 of culture, CD4+ T cells were separated out. All participants had two doses of either the BNT162b2 or mRNA-1273 vaccine.

V usage is TRBV24-1 and J usage is TRBJ2-7; 7 positions match TRBD1. The sample in question was CD4+ T cells from PBMCs cultured with HCoV-NL63 spike peptides, obtained after COVID-19 vaccination. The receptor comes from a human donor who received a COVID-19 vaccine. For the CDR3, the DNA is TGTGCCACCAGTGATGACGGTGAACAGGGGAAGCAGTACTTC. It codes for CATSDDGEQGKQYF.